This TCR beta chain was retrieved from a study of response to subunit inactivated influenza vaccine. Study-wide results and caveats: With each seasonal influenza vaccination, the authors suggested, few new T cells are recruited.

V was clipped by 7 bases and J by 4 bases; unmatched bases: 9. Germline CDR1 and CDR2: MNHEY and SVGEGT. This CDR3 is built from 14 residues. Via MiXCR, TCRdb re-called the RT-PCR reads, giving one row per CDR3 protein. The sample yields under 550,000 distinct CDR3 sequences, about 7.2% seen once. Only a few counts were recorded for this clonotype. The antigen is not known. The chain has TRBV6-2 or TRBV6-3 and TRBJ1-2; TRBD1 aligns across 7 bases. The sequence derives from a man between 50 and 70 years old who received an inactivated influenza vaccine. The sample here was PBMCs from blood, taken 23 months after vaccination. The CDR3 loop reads CASIPRQGRYGYTF. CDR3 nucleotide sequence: TGTGCCAGCATCCCCCGACAGGGCCGCTATGGCTACACCTTC.